These 27 T cell receptor beta chains were sequenced from one sample in a study of CD8+ T cells in alopecia areata. Extracted from the samples, RNA was reverse transcribed into cDNA to serve as the sequencing template. Some clones are missing from TCRdb's copy, which holds only in-frame ones; the method was immunoSEQ multiplex PCR. The sample yields approximately 150,000 clones, 50% to 60% seen once. Sequencing was performed on CD4+ T cells sorted from blood. The receptors shown here come from a human donor in good health.

The genes are TRBV5-1 and TRBJ2-5; D could derive from TRBD1 or TRBD2 (6 bases each). The CDR3 runs to 16 residues. CDR1 and CDR2 from the germline V gene are SGHRS and YFSETQ. V was cut by 5 bases and J by 1 base, with 18 bases left in between. CDR3 in amino acids: CASSPRVGGVQETQYF. For the CDR3, the DNA is TGCGCCAGCAGTCCTCGAGTCGGGGGCGTCCAAGAGACCCAGTACTTC. The variable domain in full, with the rest retrieved from reference TRBV5-1 and TRBJ2-5, is KAGVTQTPRYLIKTRGQQVTLSCSPISGHRSVSWYQQTPGQGLQFLFEYFSETQRNKGNFPGRFSGRQFSNSRSEMNVSTLELGDSALYLCASSPRVGGVQETQYFGPGTRLLVL.

On this clone itself: Its ends do not fully match the called genes, so a read error is possible. The chain joins TRBV29-1 to TRBJ1-1; D perhaps matches TRBD1 (6 bases). In germline, CDR1 is SQVTM, CDR2 ANQGSEA. The CDR3 runs 11 residues. CDR3 protein: CSVEEQRGVSF. CDR3 coding DNA: TGCAGCGTTGAAGAGCAAAGGGGGGTAAGCTTT.

This clone was recorded a few times. The V call is TRBV7-2, the J call TRBJ1-2, with 7 bases identical to TRBD1. This CDR3 contains 14 residues. The J segment lost 2 bases and the V segment lost 5 bases, leaving 5 bases of the junction unmatched. CDR1 SGHTA and CDR2 FQGNSA come from the germline V gene. The CDR3 loop is CASSLDRANYGYTF. For the CDR3, the DNA is TGTGCCAGCAGCCTTGACAGGGCGAACTATGGCTACACCTTC.

V and J are TRBV30 and TRBJ2-2, with D perhaps matching TRBD2 (6 bases). This CDR3 contains 15 residues. The germline V and J ends were trimmed by 2 bases and 5 bases, with 15 bases remaining between them. The V gene's germline CDR1 is GTSNPN and CDR2 SVGIG (reference sequence). CDR3 amino acids: CAWSTRLGRTGELFF. The CDR3 DNA sequence: TGTGCCTGGAGTACTAGACTAGGAAGGACCGGGGAGCTGTTTTTT. Filled out from reference TRBV30 and TRBJ2-2, the complete variable domain reads SQTIHQWPATLVQPVGSPLSLECTVEGTSNPNLYWYRQAAGRGLQLLFYSVGIGQISSEVPQNLSASRPQDRQFILSSKKLLLSDSGFYLCAWSTRLGRTGELFFGEGSRLTVL.

The chain carries TRBV7-8 and TRBJ2-7; TRBD1 matches 7 bases. The germline V gene has CDR1 SGHVS and CDR2 FQNEAQ. The CDR3 runs to 13 residues. V lost 8 bases, J lost 3 bases, and 7 bases stayed unmatched. The CDR3 sequence is CASGTAAIYEQYF. The CDR3 DNA reads TGTGCCAGCGGGACAGCGGCCATCTACGAGCAGTACTTC. Filled out from reference TRBV7-8 and TRBJ2-7, the complete variable domain reads GAGVSQSPRYKVAKRGQDVALRCDPISGHVSLFWYQQALGQGPEFLTYFQNEAQLDKSGLPSDRFFAERPEGSVSTLKIQRTQQEDSAVYLCASGTAAIYEQYFGPGTRLTVT.

The sample holds a few counts of this clone. The chain is built from TRBV29-1 and TRBJ1-2; 10 bases line up with TRBD1. Unmatched junction bases numbered 1, after V lost 2 bases and J lost 7 bases. The CDR3 length is 12 residues. The germline V gene has CDR1 SQVTM and CDR2 ANQGSEA. The CDR3 sequence: CSVERQGAGYTF. CDR3 DNA: TGCAGCGTTGAAAGACAGGGGGCTGGCTACACCTTC.

This sequence joins TRBV30 and TRBJ1-3, with a possible D match to TRBD1 (5 bases). The CDR3 is 14 residues long. Looked up from germline, CDR1 is GTSNPN and CDR2 is SVGIG (reference sequence). V lost 2 bases, J lost 4 bases, and 12 bases lay in between. The CDR3 spells CAWSPRGVGNTIYF. The CDR3 DNA is TGTGCCTGGAGTCCCCGGGGGGTCGGAAACACCATATATTTT.

The chain is built from TRBV4-1 and TRBJ2-5; D is perhaps TRBD2 (5 bases). V was pared by 4 bases and J by 6 bases, with 12 bases between. The length of the CDR3 is 13 residues. Germline V gives CDR1 MGHRA, CDR2 YSYEKL. The CDR3 region is CASSLSGGQTQYF. The DNA for the CDR3 is TGCGCCAGCAGCCTCAGCGGTGGTCAGACCCAGTACTTC.

Only a few counts were recorded for this clone. The CDR3 here is CASSVSTTENTEAFF. The CDR3 bases are TGTGCCAGCAGCGTATCGACGACAGAAAACACTGAAGCTTTCTTT. V usage is TRBV9 and J usage is TRBJ1-1; possibly TRBD1 for D (5 bases). With 1 base removed from V and 2 bases from J, the gap between germline ends came to 12 bases. The CDR3 has 15 residues. Germline CDR1 and CDR2: SGDLS and YYNGEE.

The chain recombines TRBV25-1 with TRBJ2-4; D not certain. This CDR3 region has 15 residues. Trimming left V 3 bases short and J 8 bases short, with 17 bases between. Germline V gene data show CDR1 as MGHDK and CDR2 as SYGVNS. The CDR3 sequence: CASSERTHKVDIQYF. DNA of the CDR3: TGTGCCAGCAGTGAGCGGACCCACAAGGTGGACATTCAGTACTTC.

This chain uses TRBV7-8 with TRBJ2-6; the D gene is possibly TRBD1 (7 bases). Germline V CDR1 and CDR2: SGHVS, FQNEAQ. V lost 0 bases and J 1 base, leaving 22 bases between the germline ends. This CDR3 has 21 residues. The CDR3 spells CASSLARRGRTGASGANVLTF. DNA of the CDR3: TGTGCCAGCAGCTTAGCGCGTAGGGGGCGCACGGGGGCGTCTGGGGCCAACGTCCTGACTTTC.

This rearrangement joins TRBV7-2 to TRBJ2-5; the match to TRBD2 covers 10 bases. This CDR3 spans 19 amino acids. The ends lost 1 base at V and 6 bases at J; junction bases unmatched: 17. CDR1 is SGHTA, CDR2 FQGNSA, per germline. The CDR3: CASSLGSGRGLGHIQTQYF. CDR3 DNA: TGTGCCAGCAGCTTAGGCAGCGGGAGGGGTTTAGGTCATATTCAGACCCAGTACTTC.

The J gene is TRBJ2-1, the V gene TRBV7-2, with unresolved D. V was cut by 7 bases and J by 8 bases, with 21 bases left in between. Per germline, CDR1 SGHTA and CDR2 FQGNSA. The CDR3 covers 15 residues. The CDR3 here is CASTNYPRVGHEQFF. CDR3 sequence (DNA): TGTGCCAGCACCAACTACCCAAGGGTCGGCCATGAGCAGTTCTTC.

The chain couples TRBV7-8 to TRBJ2-7; TRBD2 matches at 7 bases. V lost 4 bases to trimming and J lost 2 bases; unmatched junction nucleotides: 5. Germline V gene sequence: CDR1 SGHVS, CDR2 FQNEAQ. This CDR3 contains 14 residues. The chain's CDR3 is CASSSSLATYEQYF. The CDR3 nucleotides are TGTGCCAGCAGCTCCTCACTAGCGACCTACGAGCAGTACTTC.

In DNA form, the CDR3 reads TGTGCCAGCTCACCGAGGGAAACCACTGAAGCTTTCTTT. Translation gives CASSPRETTEAFF. The rearrangement joins TRBV18 to TRBJ1-1; D unresolved. The CDR3 loop spans 13 amino acids. The germline gives CDR1 KGHSH, CDR2 LQKENI. V lost 3 bases and J lost 4, with 9 bases in between.

This clone has a handful of counts. This CDR3 is CASSLAGATSNQPQHF. CDR3 nucleotide sequence: TGTGCCAGCAGTTTGGCAGGGGCGACGAGCAATCAGCCCCAGCATTTT. The gene calls are TRBV28 and TRBJ1-5; D perhaps matches TRBD1 (6 bases). CDR1 is MDHEN, CDR2 SYDVKM, per germline. V was cut by 3 bases and J by 1 base, with 13 bases left in between. CDR3 size: 16 residues.

The CDR3 DNA reads TGTGCCAGCAGTGAAGCCGTCGGGACAGGGGGCCGCGAGCAGTACTTC. This gives the protein CASSEAVGTGGREQYF. This chain uses TRBV25-1 with TRBJ2-7; 12 nucleotides agree with TRBD1. This CDR3 is 16 amino acids long. Trimming removed 2 bases from V and 6 bases from J; junction bases left unmatched: 8. Germline V CDR1 and CDR2: MGHDK, SYGVNS.

The chain couples TRBV30 to TRBJ1-1; no firm D call. The CDR3 is 12 amino acids. CDR1 is GTSNPN and CDR2 is SVGIG in the germline V gene (reference sequence). Trimming removed 4 bases at V and 3 bases at J, with 9 bases between. CDR3 DNA sequence: TGTGCCTGGATATTGTGGGACACTGAAGCTTTCTTT. Translating gives CAWILWDTEAFF.

This clone has only a few counts. The rearrangement joins TRBV30 to TRBJ2-7; either TRBD1 or TRBD2 may supply D (5 bases each). This CDR3 spans 14 amino acids. Deletions cut 8 bases from V and 1 base from J, with 18 bases between. From germline, CDR1 is GTSNPN and CDR2 SVGIG (reference sequence). The CDR3 sequence: CAGRGAASSYEQYF. Here the CDR3 DNA reads TGTGCCGGAAGGGGAGCCGCCAGTTCCTACGAGCAGTACTTC.

The chain employs TRBV4-1 and TRBJ1-2, with D unresolved. Germline V gives CDR1 MGHRA, CDR2 YSYEKL. The CDR3 is 14 residues long. The V end lost 0 bases, the J end lost 8 bases, and 13 bases lay between the germline ends. DNA for the CDR3: TGCGCCAGCAGCCAAGATTTTGGACGGCAGGGCTACACCTTC. As protein: CASSQDFGRQGYTF.

The V gene is TRBV18, the J gene TRBJ2-5; D unresolved. V dropped 3 bases and J dropped 5 bases, with 10 bases sitting between them. From germline, CDR1 is KGHSH and CDR2 LQKENI. The CDR3 loop spans 13 amino acids. CDR3 amino acids: CASSPHPGETQYF. The CDR3 bases are TGTGCCAGCTCACCCCATCCCGGGGAGACCCAGTACTTC.

This clone was counted a few times. The V call is TRBV27, the J call TRBJ2-3; no clear D. Germline loops: CDR1 MNHEY, CDR2 SMNVEV (reference sequence). V lost 1 base, J lost 0 bases, and 11 bases lay in between. CDR3 size: 16 residues. The DNA of the CDR3 is TGTGCCAGCAGTTTATTGGCAATCGCTAGCACAGATACGCAGTATTTT. Translated, it gives CASSLLAIASTDTQYF.

This chain joins TRBV2 and TRBJ2-6; 7 nucleotides match TRBD1. Germline trimming cut 8 bases from V and 3 bases from J; bases unmatched to any gene: 7. Germline values: CDR1 SNHLY, CDR2 FYNNEI. This CDR3 region has 15 residues. The CDR3 protein is CASLPGGGGANVLTF. Here the CDR3 DNA reads TGTGCCAGCTTACCAGGGGGTGGTGGGGCCAACGTCCTGACTTTC. Full variable domain (missing parts from reference TRBV2 and TRBJ2-6): EPEVTQTPSHQVTQMGQEVILRCVPISNHLYFYWYRQILGQKVEFLVSFYNNEISEKSEIFDDQFSVERPDGSNFTLKIRSTKLEDSAMYFCASLPGGGGANVLTFGAGSRLTVL.

As for this clone: Within the sample, other DNA sequences also encode this same CDR3. V usage is TRBV19 and J usage is TRBJ1-2; no definite D call. CDR1 LNHDA and CDR2 SQIVND come from the germline V gene (reference sequence). V dropped 4 bases and J dropped 0 bases, with 6 bases sitting between them. This CDR3 spans 13 amino acids. CDR3: CASSTGANYGYTF. For the CDR3, the DNA is TGTGCCAGTAGTACGGGAGCTAACTATGGCTACACCTTC.

The V call is TRBV29-1, the J call TRBJ2-7; D is uncertain. Germline V gene lookup returns CDR1 SQVTM and CDR2 ANQGSEA. This CDR3 region has 9 residues. Trimming removed 8 bases from V and 1 base from J, with 3 bases in between. The CDR3 here is CSLSYEQYF. The CDR3, as DNA: TGCAGCCTATCCTACGAGCAGTACTTC.

This clone turned up a few times. V is TRBV7-9 and J is TRBJ2-5; no firm D call. The germline V gene encodes CDR1 SEHNR and CDR2 FQNEAQ (reference sequence). V was pared by 5 bases and J by 5 bases, with 15 bases between. The CDR3 contains 14 residues. The DNA of the CDR3 is TGTGCCAGCAGCACCGGCGGATTTCAGGAGACCCAGTACTTC. Protein product: CASSTGGFQETQYF. Using reference TRBV7-9 and TRBJ2-5 for the parts outside the CDR3, the full variable domain is DTGVSQNPRHKITKRGQNVTFRCDPISEHNRLYWYRQTLGQGPEFLTYFQNEAQLEKSRLLSDRFSAERPKGSFSTLEIQRTEQGDSAMYLCASSTGGFQETQYFGPGTRLLVL.

This CDR3 is CATSRTWSYEQYF. Here the CDR3 DNA reads TGTGCCACCTCCCGGACTTGGTCCTACGAGCAGTACTTC. The rearrangement uses TRBV19 and TRBJ2-7, with D perhaps matching TRBD2 (5 bases). Germline-derived CDR1 and CDR2 are LNHDA and SQIVND (reference sequence). The CDR3 length is 13 residues. With 10 bases removed from V and 1 base from J, the gap between germline ends came to 14 bases.